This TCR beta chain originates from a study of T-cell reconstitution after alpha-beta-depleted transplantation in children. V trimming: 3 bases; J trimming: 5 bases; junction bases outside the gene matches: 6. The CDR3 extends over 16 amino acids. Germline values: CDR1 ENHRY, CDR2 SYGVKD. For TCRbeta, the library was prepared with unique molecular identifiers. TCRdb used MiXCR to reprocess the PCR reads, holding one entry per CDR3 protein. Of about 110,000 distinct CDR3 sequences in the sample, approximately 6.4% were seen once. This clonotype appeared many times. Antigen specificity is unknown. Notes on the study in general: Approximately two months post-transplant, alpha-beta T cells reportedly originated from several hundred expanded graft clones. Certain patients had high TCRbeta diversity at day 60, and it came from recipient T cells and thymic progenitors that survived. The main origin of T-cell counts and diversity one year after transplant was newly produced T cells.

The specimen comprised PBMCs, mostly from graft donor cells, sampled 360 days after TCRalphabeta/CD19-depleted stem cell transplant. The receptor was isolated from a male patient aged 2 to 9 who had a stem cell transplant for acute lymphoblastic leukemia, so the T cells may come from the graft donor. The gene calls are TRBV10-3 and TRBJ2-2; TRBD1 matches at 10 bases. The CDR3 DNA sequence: TGTGCCATCAGTGATCGGGACAGGGGAACGACCGGGGAGCTGTTTTTT. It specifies CAISDRDRGTTGELFF.